Listed below are T cell receptor beta chains from one sample, sequenced in a study of T-cell memory formation after mild COVID-19. TCRdb itself ran the 5' RACE reads through MiXCR, one entry per CDR3 protein. Of around 450,000 distinct CDR3 sequences in the sample, 15% to 20% were seen once. The material sequenced was PBMCs or a T cell subset sorted from them (not recorded which). The receptors stem from an adult woman who had mild COVID-19 (a few samples of this study predate the infection). Cell type and time point are not known. Each CDR3 is given with its conserved first and last residue. The D gene is left open where the match is weak. Clone sizes are given selectively: once, few, many, or a class where the clone is expanded.

clone_size j_call cdr3_length v_call d_call cdr3_nt cdr3_aa
- TRBJ1-1 16 TRBV5-1 TRBD1 TGCGCCAGCAGCTTACAGGGGGCTCTCATGAACACTGAAGCTTTCTTT CASSLQGALMNTEAFF
- TRBJ1-4 15 TRBV7-2 - TGTGCCAGCAGCTTTACCCGGGGGCAAGGAGAAAAACTGTTTTTT CASSFTRGQGEKLFF
- TRBJ2-3 15 TRBV12-3/TRBV12-4 - TGTGCCAGCAGACGGCAGACAGGTGGCACAGATACGCAGTATTTT CASRRQTGGTDTQYF
many TRBJ2-7 14 TRBV10-3 - TGTGCCATCGGACTCTCCAGGGATTCCTACGAGCAGTACTTC CAIGLSRDSYEQYF
- TRBJ2-1 15 TRBV5-1 TRBD2 TGCGCCAGCAGCTTAACTAGCGGGAGGGCCGATGAGCAGTTCTTC CASSLTSGRADEQFF
few TRBJ1-5 16 TRBV7-9 - TGTGCCAGCAGCTTAGTAGTTCGGAAGGGCAATCAGCCCCAGCATTTT CASSLVVRKGNQPQHF
many TRBJ2-7 17 TRBV14 TRBD2 TGTGCCAGCAGCCAAGACCTGCTGGCGGGAGCTAGGCCCGAGCAGTACTTC CASSQDLLAGARPEQYF
once TRBJ1-1 14 TRBV3-1 - TGTGCCAGCAGCCAAGGGGACTGGGGGACTGAAGCTTTCTTT CASSQGDWGTEAFF
few TRBJ2-3 17 TRBV3-1 TRBD2 TGTGCCAGCAGCCAAGATAGGCTAGCGGGGGTCACAGATACGCAGTATTTT CASSQDRLAGVTDTQYF
few TRBJ2-7 13 TRBV12-3/TRBV12-4 TRBD1 TGTGCCAGCAGCCCGGACAGGTCTTACGAGCAGTACTTC CASSPDRSYEQYF
- TRBJ2-1 13 TRBV7-6 - TGTGCCAGCAGCCCGACCCTGGGGAATGAGCAGTTCTTC CASSPTLGNEQFF
few TRBJ2-5 15 TRBV4-3 - TGCGCCAGCAGCCAAGATCCCGGGGGTCGAGAGACCCAGTACTTC CASSQDPGGRETQYF
- TRBJ2-7 14 TRBV5-4 - TGTGCCAGCAGCTCTCGGGGAAAAGGGTACGAGCAGTACTTC CASSSRGKGYEQYF
- TRBJ1-2 13 TRBV23-1 - TGCGCCAGCAGCCATGATGTCCGGAGGGGCTACACCTTC CASSHDVRRGYTF
- TRBJ2-3 16 TRBV7-7 - TGTGCTAGCAGCTTATCTACAAATGGAGCGACAGATACGCAGTATTTT CASSLSTNGATDTQYF
few TRBJ1-2 15 TRBV12-3/TRBV12-4 TRBD1 TGTGCCAGCAGGTCGTTGACAGGGGTTAACTATGGCTACACCTTC CASRSLTGVNYGYTF
few TRBJ1-4 12 TRBV12-3/TRBV12-4 - TGTGCCAGCAGTTCAGTAGTTGAAAAACTGTTTTTT CASSSVVEKLFF
- TRBJ2-1 20 TRBV7-9 TRBD2 TGTGCCAGCAGCTCCCCGACGGTCCCGGGGGGGCCTGACACATACAATGAGCAGTTCTTC CASSSPTVPGGPDTYNEQFF
- TRBJ2-2 15 TRBV20-1 TRBD2 TGCAGTGCTTCCCGTAGCGGGGGGGGCACCGGGGAGCTGTTTTTT CSASRSGGGTGELFF
few TRBJ1-1 15 TRBV6-2/TRBV6-3 - TGTGCCAGCAGTCCTCACAGGACGGTGAACACTGAAGCTTTCTTT CASSPHRTVNTEAFF
- TRBJ2-7 15 TRBV7-6 - TGTGCCAGCAGCCCCGCGGGGATGCAGGGAGGTGAGCAGTACTTC CASSPAGMQGGEQYF
few TRBJ2-1 21 TRBV24-1 - TGTGCCACCAGTGATTCCATCCGTAGCGCAAATTCCCTCCTGATTTACAATGAGCAGTTCTTC CATSDSIRSANSLLIYNEQFF
- TRBJ2-1 16 TRBV7-2 TRBD2 TGTGCCAGCAGCTTCGGACTAGCGGGGGGCCTTTATGAGCAGTTCTTC CASSFGLAGGLYEQFF
- TRBJ1-2 16 TRBV20-1 TRBD1 TGCAGTGCTAGCCTACACCGGGACAGGGGTTCCTATGGCTACACCTTC CSASLHRDRGSYGYTF
few TRBJ2-3 17 TRBV4-2 TRBD2 TGTGCCAGCAGCCAAGATGGGGCGGGGGGGCCCGGTGGTACGCAGTATTTT CASSQDGAGGPGGTQYF
- TRBJ2-7 13 TRBV27 TRBD1 TGTGCCAGCAGTGGACAGGGAGACTACGAGCAGTACTTC CASSGQGDYEQYF
- TRBJ1-2 15 TRBV4-1 TRBD1 TGCGCCAGCAGCCAAGCCGGACAGGGATTGTATGGCTACACCTTC CASSQAGQGLYGYTF
few TRBJ1-1 16 TRBV6-5 - TGTGCCAGCAGTTCTTGGGGGATTACAGGGAACACTGAAGCTTTCTTT CASSSWGITGNTEAFF
- TRBJ2-3 16 TRBV7-3 TRBD2 TGTGCCAGCAGCTTAAATGGCGGGACTAGCGGGAATACGCAGTATTTT CASSLNGGTSGNTQYF
- TRBJ2-3 12 TRBV27 - TGTGCCAGCAGTCCCACGGGGAGTACGCAGTATTTT CASSPTGSTQYF
many TRBJ1-1 13 TRBV12-3/TRBV12-4 TRBD1 TGTGCCAGCAGTTTTTCAGGGGGAGGGGAAGCTTTCTTT CASSFSGGGEAFF
few TRBJ1-6 15 TRBV12-3/TRBV12-4 - TGTGCCAGCAGTTTAGGGGGAAGGTATAATTCACCCCTCCACTTT CASSLGGRYNSPLHF
- TRBJ1-4 12 TRBV30 - TGTGCCTGGAGTGGCCATTGGGAAAAACTGTTTTTT CAWSGHWEKLFF
few TRBJ2-5 15 TRBV4-1 - TGCGCCAGCAGCCAAGGTGACTCCGGGGAGGAGACCCAGTACTTC CASSQGDSGEETQYF
once TRBJ2-2 13 TRBV12-3/TRBV12-4 TRBD2 TGTGCCAGCAAACCGGGAGGAGGTGGGGAGCTGTTTTTT CASKPGGGGELFF
- TRBJ2-7 16 TRBV4-1 TRBD2 TGCGCCAGCAGCCAAGAGGGGACTAGCGGATCCTACGAGCAGTACTTC CASSQEGTSGSYEQYF
- TRBJ2-5 16 TRBV5-1 TRBD1 TGCGCCAGCAGCTTGGGCCACGGGACAGGGCCAATTTTTCAGTACTTC CASSLGHGTGPIFQYF
- TRBJ2-2 13 TRBV10-3 TRBD1 TGTGCCATCTGGGACAGGGAGGCCGGGGAGCTGTTTTTT CAIWDREAGELFF
few TRBJ1-1 15 TRBV12-3/TRBV12-4 - TGTGCCAGCAGTTTGGCAGGGAATTTTGTGCCTGAAGCTTTCTTT CASSLAGNFVPEAFF
few TRBJ1-2 14 TRBV7-2 TRBD1 TGTGCCAGCAGCGAGGACAGGGGCCCCTATGGCTACACCTTC CASSEDRGPYGYTF
- TRBJ1-1 14 TRBV12-3/TRBV12-4 - TGTGCCAGCAGCCTAGTCCAGGGGTTCACTGAAGCTTTCTTT CASSLVQGFTEAFF
few TRBJ1-4 15 TRBV7-9 TRBD1 TGTGCCAGCAGCTTCGGACAGGGCCAATCTGGGGAACTGTTTTTT CASSFGQGQSGELFF
- TRBJ2-2 17 TRBV4-2 TRBD2 TGTGCCAGCAGCCAAGATAGACTAGCGGGAGAAGCCGGGGAGCTGTTTTTT CASSQDRLAGEAGELFF
- TRBJ2-1 15 TRBV2 TRBD2 TGTGCCAGCAGTGGACTAGCGGGGGGGCCTAGTGAGCAGTTCTTC CASSGLAGGPSEQFF
- TRBJ2-1 17 TRBV28 - TGTGCCAGCAGTTCCCTCCTAGATCTTACCTCCTACAATGAGCAGTTCTTC CASSSLLDLTSYNEQFF
- TRBJ2-2 15 TRBV7-6 - TGTGCCAGCAGCCGGACAGTGTCGAACACCGGGGAGCTGTTTTTT CASSRTVSNTGELFF
- TRBJ1-4 17 TRBV12-3/TRBV12-4 - TGTGCCAGCAGTTCCACCCCCGGAGTGCGGGCTAATGAAAAACTGTTTTTT CASSSTPGVRANEKLFF
- TRBJ2-7 12 TRBV10-3 - TGTGCCATCAGTGAGAGAGATTACGAGCAGTACTTC CAISERDYEQYF
- TRBJ1-2 14 TRBV29-1 - TGCAGCGTTGATAATGTGGGGGTTTACTATGGCTACACCTTC CSVDNVGVYYGYTF
few TRBJ2-1 16 TRBV11-2 - TGTGCCAGCAGCTTTGCGGACTATACCCCCTACAATGAGCAGTTCTTC CASSFADYTPYNEQFF
- TRBJ1-1 15 TRBV12-3/TRBV12-4 - TGTGCCAGCACTCCCAGAGCAGTCATGAACACTGAAGCTTTCTTT CASTPRAVMNTEAFF
- TRBJ2-3 13 TRBV9 - TGTGCCAGCAGCGGTAGGGGGGCAGATACGCAGTATTTT CASSGRGADTQYF
- TRBJ2-7 14 TRBV2 TRBD1 TGTGCCAGCAGGGACAGGGGCGGCCGGGACGAGCAGTACTTC CASRDRGGRDEQYF
few TRBJ2-5 13 TRBV5-1 - TGCGCCAGCAAAGCAGGGGTGGGAGAGACCCAGTACTTC CASKAGVGETQYF
- TRBJ1-1 13 TRBV5-1 - TGCGCCAGCAGCTTGGAGGACCGCTGGAAGGCTTTCTTT CASSLEDRWKAFF
few TRBJ1-2 16 TRBV21-1 - TGTGCCAGCAGCAAACAAGGTACACAGGGAATTGGTGGCTACACCTTC CASSKQGTQGIGGYTF